The present T cell receptor (beta chain) was sequenced within a study of blood T cell repertoires in COVID-19. Enrollees, about 18 to 89 years old, lived in fewer than 25 US areas. The germline CDR1 and CDR2 sequences are MGHRA and YSYEKL. The junction had 7 bases not matched to a gene; V was cut back by 2 bases and J by 4 bases. The CDR3 consists of 15 residues. Source study methods: The authors estimated nucleated cell counts from reference gene primer amplification. Sequencing used immunoSEQ multiplex PCR; TCRdb keeps in-frame clones, though not all of them. Clonal size and the V and J genes are those of that table, whereas D and trimming came from the DNA. The sample shows some 320,000 clones, roughly nine tenths of them seen only once.

The sample comprised PBMCs or T cells enriched from blood (not recorded which). The origin of this receptor is a woman aged 45-65 years who had been exposed to COVID-19. The chain has TRBV4-1 and TRBJ1-1; the match to TRBD1 covers 7 bases. The CDR3 reads CASSQYTGASTEAFF. In nucleotides, the CDR3 is TGCGCCAGCAGCCAATACACAGGGGCTAGCACTGAAGCTTTCTTT.